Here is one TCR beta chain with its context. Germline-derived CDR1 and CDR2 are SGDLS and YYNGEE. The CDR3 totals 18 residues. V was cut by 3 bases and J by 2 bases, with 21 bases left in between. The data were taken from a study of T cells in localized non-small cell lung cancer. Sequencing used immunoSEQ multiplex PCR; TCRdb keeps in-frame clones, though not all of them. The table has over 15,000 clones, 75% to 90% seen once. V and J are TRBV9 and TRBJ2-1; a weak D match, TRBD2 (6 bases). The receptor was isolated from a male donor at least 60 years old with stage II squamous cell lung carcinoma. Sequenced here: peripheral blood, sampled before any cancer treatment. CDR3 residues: CASSAATGRTRTYNEQFF. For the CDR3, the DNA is TGTGCCAGCAGCGCAGCGACGGGGAGGACTCGGACCTACAATGAGCAGTTCTTC.